A single sample gave rise to the 9 T cell receptor beta chains below, sequenced in a study of neurological immune-mediated disorders. TCRdb passed the 5' RACE reads through MiXCR, listing each CDR3 protein once. The sample contains some 70,000 distinct CDR3 sequences, less than 5.5% of which appear only once. The sample consisted of PBMCs. Receptors originate from a man younger than 40 with multiple sclerosis.

In this sample, this clonotype turned up a few times. The genes are TRBV7-2 and TRBJ1-4; 7 bases fit TRBD1. Germline V gene sequence: CDR1 SGHTA, CDR2 FQGNSA. With 5 bases clipped from V and 5 bases from J, the junction kept 8 bases outside the gene matches. The CDR3 has 15 residues. Written as DNA, the CDR3 is TGTGCCAGCAGCCACCTCCAGGGGGGCAATGAAAAACTGTTTTTT. Translated, it gives CASSHLQGGNEKLFF.

In its sample, this clonotype was seen many times. The V and J genes are TRBV7-8 and TRBJ2-1; D is undetermined. The CDR3 spans 14 residues. Between the trimmed V and J ends, which lost 1 base and 0 bases, there was a span of 4 bases. CDR1 and CDR2 (germline): SGHVS, FQNEAQ. The CDR3, as DNA: TGTGCCAGCAGCTTAGGGGCCTCCTACAATGAGCAGTTCTTC. As protein: CASSLGASYNEQFF.

This clonotype was seen ten or more times. The chain recombines TRBV2 with TRBJ2-3; tentatively, D is TRBD1 (7 bases). Germline values: CDR1 SNHLY, CDR2 FYNNEI. V lost 3 bases, J lost 9 bases, and 10 bases lay in between. The CDR3 consists of 12 residues. The DNA for the CDR3 is TGTGCCAGCAGTGACAGGGGGGACACGCAGTATTTT. Residues: CASSDRGDTQYF.

This clonotype appeared many times. The V and J genes are TRBV6-6 and TRBJ1-1, with D possibly matching TRBD1 (5 bases). The V end lost 4 bases, the J end lost 5 bases, and 17 bases lay between the germline ends. The CDR3 contains 15 residues. The V gene's germline CDR1 is MNHNY and CDR2 SVGAGI (reference sequence). CDR3 protein: CASSSVLQGITEAFF. The CDR3, as DNA: TGTGCCAGCAGTTCGGTACTCCAGGGAATAACTGAAGCTTTCTTT.

This clonotype has a count of ten or more. The chain joins TRBV14 to TRBJ1-2; 8 nucleotides line up with TRBD1. The V segment lost 5 bases and the J segment 3 bases; nucleotides outside the gene matches: 8. Germline V lookup: CDR1 SGHDN, CDR2 FVKESK. This CDR3 has 15 amino acids. CDR3 amino acids: CASSMGAGGDYGYTF. The DNA for the CDR3 is TGTGCCAGCAGCATGGGCGCAGGGGGCGACTATGGCTACACCTTC.

This clonotype was counted at least ten times. This chain connects TRBV10-1 to TRBJ1-1; D unclear. The CDR3 length is 16 residues. The V end lost 3 bases, the J end lost 6 bases, and 20 bases lay between the germline ends. The germline gives CDR1 WNHNN, CDR2 SYGVQD (reference sequence). The CDR3 reads CASSENRGRRVAEAFF. Here the CDR3 DNA reads TGCGCCAGCAGTGAAAATAGAGGGAGGAGGGTGGCTGAAGCTTTCTTT.

This clonotype showed up many times. The chain uses TRBV27 and TRBJ2-7; TRBD1 is a possible D gene (5 bases). Germline-derived CDR1 and CDR2 are MNHEY and SMNVEV (reference sequence). Trimming left V 8 bases short and J 5 bases short, with 22 bases between. The CDR3 length is 15 residues. The chain's CDR3 is CASSMGPRPDHEQYF. The CDR3 DNA sequence: TGTGCCAGCTCAATGGGGCCTCGGCCTGACCACGAGCAGTACTTC.

This clonotype was observed at least ten times. The chain carries TRBV5-1 and TRBJ1-1; TRBD1 is a possible D gene (5 bases). This CDR3 spans 19 amino acids. Between the trimmed V and J ends, which lost 1 base and 1 base, there was a span of 23 bases. The V gene's germline CDR1 is SGHRS and CDR2 YFSETQ. The CDR3 DNA is TGCGCCAGCAGCTTGAGGACCTCGTCAGGGAGATTACCGAACACTGAAGCTTTCTTT. This codes for CASSLRTSSGRLPNTEAFF. Drawing the rest from reference TRBV5-1 and TRBJ1-1, the complete variable domain is KAGVTQTPRYLIKTRGQQVTLSCSPISGHRSVSWYQQTPGQGLQFLFEYFSETQRNKGNFPGRFSGRQFSNSRSEMNVSTLELGDSALYLCASSLRTSSGRLPNTEAFFGQGTRLTVV.

The table lists this clonotype with many counts. The V gene is TRBV27, the J gene TRBJ2-7; D unresolved. CDR3 length: 12 amino acids. Deletions cut 6 bases from V and 3 bases from J, with 9 bases between. From germline, CDR1 is MNHEY and CDR2 SMNVEV (reference sequence). In nucleotides, the CDR3 is TGTGCCAGCAGCCCTGACCGCTACGAGCAGTACTTC. Translated, it gives CASSPDRYEQYF.